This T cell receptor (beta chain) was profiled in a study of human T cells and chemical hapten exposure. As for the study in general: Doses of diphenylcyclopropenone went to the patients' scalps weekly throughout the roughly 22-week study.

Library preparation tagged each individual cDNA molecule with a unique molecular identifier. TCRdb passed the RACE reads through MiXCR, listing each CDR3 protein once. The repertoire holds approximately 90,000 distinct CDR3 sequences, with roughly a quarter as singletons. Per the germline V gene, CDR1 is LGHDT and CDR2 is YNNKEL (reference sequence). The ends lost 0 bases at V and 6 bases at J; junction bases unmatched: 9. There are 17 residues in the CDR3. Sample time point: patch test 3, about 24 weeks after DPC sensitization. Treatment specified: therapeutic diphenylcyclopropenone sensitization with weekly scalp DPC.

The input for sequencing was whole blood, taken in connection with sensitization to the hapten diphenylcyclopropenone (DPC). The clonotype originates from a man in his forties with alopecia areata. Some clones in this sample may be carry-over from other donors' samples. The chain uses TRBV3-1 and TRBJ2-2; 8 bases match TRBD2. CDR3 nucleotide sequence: TGTGCCAGCAGCCAAGATCTACTACGGGAGGGCCCCGGGGAGCTGTTTTTT. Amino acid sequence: CASSQDLLREGPGELFF.